This entry lists 18 T cell receptor beta chains sequenced from one sample in a study of cytomegalovirus exposure and HLA in healthy donors. Primers for the PCR totalled 60 Vbeta and 13 Jbeta. Clones were read by immunoSEQ multiplex PCR, and TCRdb kept only the in-frame ones, dropping some. The table lists about 140,000 clones, approximately 84% of them singletons. Sequenced material: PBMCs. The receptor source for this set is a man between 25 and 39 years old in good health and CMV-seropositive.

V and J are TRBV4-1 and TRBJ1-6; weak D call: TRBD1 (6 bases). The V end lost 2 bases, the J end lost 11 bases, and 19 bases lay between the germline ends. Germline CDR1 and CDR2: MGHRA and YSYEKL. There are 16 residues in the CDR3. The CDR3 protein is CASSQRQDPSVTPLHF. CDR3 sequence (DNA): TGCGCCAGCAGCCAACGACAGGACCCATCAGTGACACCCCTCCACTTT.

Worth noting for this clone: Other DNA sequences in the same sample also yield this CDR3. The chain links TRBV7-2 to TRBJ2-7, with 12 bases that match TRBD2. CDR1 is SGHTA, CDR2 FQGNSA, per germline. V shed 6 bases, J shed 4 bases, and the junction held 7 bases outside the gene matches. This CDR3 region has 15 residues. CDR3 nucleotides: TGTGCCAGCAGTCCCCGACTAGCGGGAGAGTACGAGCAGTACTTC. It specifies CASSPRLAGEYEQYF.

The chain links TRBV27 to TRBJ1-1; D gene unclear. The V gene's germline CDR1 is MNHEY and CDR2 SMNVEV (reference sequence). V was pared by 5 bases and J by 1 base, with 23 bases between. This CDR3 contains 18 residues. Here the CDR3 DNA reads TGTGCCAGCAGTGAATCGGAGGGATCTTGGGTCGAGAACACTGAAGCTTTCTTT. This translates into CASSESEGSWVENTEAFF.

The CDR3: CASSYREGEQYF. The CDR3 nucleotides are TGTGCCAGCAGCTACAGGGAAGGCGAGCAGTACTTC. The chain is built from TRBV28 and TRBJ2-7, with D tentatively TRBD1 (6 bases). The V gene lost 6 bases and the J gene lost 6 bases, with 12 bases spanning the gap. Germline loops: CDR1 MDHEN, CDR2 SYDVKM. CDR3 size: 12 residues.

The rearrangement uses TRBV19 and TRBJ1-2; TRBD1 matches 9 bases. The germline CDR1 and CDR2 sequences are LNHDA and SQIVND (reference sequence). V was pared by 7 bases and J by 5 bases, with 11 bases of the junction left unmatched. This CDR3 is 15 amino acids long. CDR3 DNA sequence: TGTGCCAGTAATCCGGGACAGGGCATTGGTTATGGCTACACCTTC. It is translated as CASNPGQGIGYGYTF.

V usage is TRBV7-9 and J usage is TRBJ2-7, with a weak D call TRBD2 (6 bases). V was shortened by 0 bases and J by 4 bases, with 16 bases between the two germline ends. The CDR3 covers 16 residues. Germline values: CDR1 SEHNR, CDR2 FQNEAQ (reference sequence). CDR3 in DNA: TGTGCCAGCAGCTTAGCGGGGGGATTAGGGGCATACGAGCAGTACTTC. This codes for CASSLAGGLGAYEQYF.

The V and J genes are TRBV23-1 and TRBJ1-1; D is perhaps TRBD1 (6 bases). TRBV23-1 has ORF status, its function being uncertain. The CDR3 has 15 amino acids. Trimming shortened V by 0 bases and J by 6 bases, and 14 bases separated the two germline ends. In nucleotides, the CDR3 is TGCGCCAGCAGTCAATCGATACAGGGTGGGGCTGAAGCTTTCTTT. Its translation is CASSQSIQGGAEAFF.

The chain employs TRBV9 and TRBJ2-1, with TRBD2 matching over 9 bases. The CDR3 totals 15 residues. Germline CDR1 SGDLS, CDR2 YYNGEE. V lost 4 bases to trimming and J lost 2 bases; unmatched junction nucleotides: 4. For the CDR3, the DNA is TGTGCCAGCAGCCCCGCGGGGGGGCCCTACAATGAGCAGTTCTTC. Amino acids: CASSPAGGPYNEQFF.

This clone was recorded a few times. The chain combines TRBV28 with TRBJ1-1; D possibly corresponds to TRBD1 (6 bases). Trimming stripped 2 bases from V and 4 bases from J, with 11 bases between. This CDR3 is built from 14 residues. Germline CDR1 is MDHEN and CDR2 is SYDVKM. DNA for the CDR3: TGTGCCAGCAGTTTACGGGGGGCCGGCACTGAAGCTTTCTTT. Protein product: CASSLRGAGTEAFF.

This sequence joins TRBV4-1 and TRBJ1-3; D gene unclear. The CDR3 sequence is 18 residues long. V was pared by 5 bases and J by 0 bases, with 20 bases between. Germline V CDR1 and CDR2: MGHRA, YSYEKL. CDR3 DNA sequence: TGCGCCAGCAGCGAGCAGGAATTAATTGGGCGCTCTGGAAACACCATATATTTT. Protein: CASSEQELIGRSGNTIYF.

The V gene is TRBV6-1, the J gene TRBJ2-3; tentatively, D is TRBD2 (6 bases). Germline CDR1 reads MNHNS; CDR2 reads SASEGT. V shed 11 bases and J shed 0 bases, with 12 bases lying between them. CDR3 length equals 13 residues. The CDR3 reads CAVGGWSTDTQYF. CDR3 bases: TGTGCCGTCGGGGGATGGAGCACAGATACGCAGTATTTT.

The chain has TRBV15 and TRBJ2-1; tentatively, D is TRBD2 (5 bases). Germline V CDR1 and CDR2: LNHNV, YYDKDF (reference sequence). Deletions cut 4 bases from V and 9 bases from J, with 22 bases between. CDR3 length: 16 residues. In nucleotides, the CDR3 is TGTGCCACCAGCAACCTTTTAGGTTCGGGGAACAGTGAGCAGTTCTTC. It is translated as CATSNLLGSGNSEQFF.

This sequence joins TRBV28 and TRBJ2-2, with 14 nucleotides matching TRBD2. Germline V gene sequence: CDR1 MDHEN, CDR2 SYDVKM. V was clipped by 10 bases and J by 7 bases; unmatched bases: 8. This CDR3 region has 15 residues. The CDR3, as DNA: TGTGCCATTGGACTAGCGGGAGGAAACGGCGGGGAGCTGTTTTTT. Translation: CAIGLAGGNGGELFF.

The chain uses TRBV18 and TRBJ2-1; D is perhaps TRBD1 (5 bases). The V gene's germline CDR1 is KGHSH and CDR2 LQKENI. Trimming stripped 2 bases from V and 5 bases from J, with 13 bases between. The CDR3 runs to 15 residues. The chain's CDR3 is CASSPAQGRNNEQFF. CDR3 DNA: TGTGCCAGCTCACCAGCCCAGGGAAGGAACAATGAGCAGTTCTTC.

This chain links TRBV6-5 with TRBJ2-3, with no clear D. The CDR3 runs 12 residues. Germline values: CDR1 MNHEY, CDR2 SVGAGI. V lost 6 bases, J lost 6 bases, and 10 bases lay in between. The CDR3 nucleotides are TGTGCCAGCAGAAGTTTCGGTGATACGCAGTATTTT. Its protein product is CASRSFGDTQYF.

The V and J genes are TRBV11-3 and TRBJ2-5; 9 bases match TRBD2. The CDR3 runs to 13 residues. Germline CDR1 reads SGHNT; CDR2 reads YENEEA. Trimming cost V 3 bases and J 7 bases; bases outside gene matches: 3. DNA for the CDR3: TGTGCCAGCAGCTTGGAGGGACTAGCGACCCAGTACTTC. It codes for CASSLEGLATQYF.

The chain uses TRBV7-9 and TRBJ1-5; 8 bases align to TRBD1. The CDR3 is made up of 14 amino acids. V shed 5 bases and J 3 bases; nucleotides not matched to a gene: 3. Looked up from germline, CDR1 is SEHNR and CDR2 is FQNEAQ (reference sequence). CDR3: CASSRGQDNQPQHF. In DNA, the CDR3 is TGTGCCAGCAGCCGGGGACAGGACAATCAGCCCCAGCATTTT.

The gene calls are TRBV10-3 and TRBJ1-1; 7 nucleotides match TRBD1. J gave up 1 base and V 11 bases, and 10 bases lay outside the gene matches. Germline CDR1 reads ENHRY; CDR2 reads SYGVKD. The CDR3 consists of 14 residues. The CDR3 loop reads CAVRGGTANTEAFF. As DNA, the CDR3 is TGTGCCGTCCGCGGCGGGACAGCGAACACTGAAGCTTTCTTT.